A selection of T cell receptor beta chains follows, all from one sample in a study of regulatory T cells in long-lasting Graves disease. TCRdb re-analysed the multiplex PCR reads in MiXCR, keeping a single row per CDR3 protein. The table has about 470,000 distinct CDR3 sequences, 20% seen once. The sample in question was peripheral blood mononuclear cells (PBMCs), obtained when the disease was refractory, from a patient treated with antithyroid drugs. The origin of the receptors is a female donor with Graves disease. The CDR3 runs from the conserved cysteine through the conserved F or W. D genes are given only for firm matches. The size field is filled for only some rows; it gives once, few, many or a size class.

abundance: few
d_gene: .
v_gene: TRBV5-6
j_gene: TRBJ2-6
CDR3nt: TGTGCCAGCAGCTTGGAGGTGAGAAACTCTGGGGCCAACGTCCTGACTTTC
CDR3aa: CASSLEVRNSGANVLTF

abundance: .
d_gene: TRBD2
v_gene: TRBV11-1
j_gene: TRBJ2-1
CDR3nt: TGTGCCAGCAGCCCCCGGACTAGCGGACTTGAGCAGTTCTTC
CDR3aa: CASSPRTSGLEQFF

abundance: many
d_gene: .
v_gene: TRBV27
j_gene: TRBJ1-2
CDR3nt: TGTGCCAGCAGTTTCTTAAAGGGTCAGGGCTACACCTTC
CDR3aa: CASSFLKGQGYTF

abundance: .
d_gene: .
v_gene: TRBV30
j_gene: TRBJ1-3
CDR3nt: TGTGCCTGGAGTGACCGTACAGCGATACTCTCTGGAAACACCATATATTTT
CDR3aa: CAWSDRTAILSGNTIYF

abundance: .
d_gene: .
v_gene: TRBV7-2
j_gene: TRBJ2-2
CDR3nt: TGTGCCAGCAGCTTATTTGGTTTGGACACCGGGGAGCTGTTTTTT
CDR3aa: CASSLFGLDTGELFF

abundance: .
d_gene: .
v_gene: TRBV7-6
j_gene: TRBJ2-5
CDR3nt: TGTGCCAGCAGCTCGCGTGGGGGGTTCGAGACCCAGTACTTC
CDR3aa: CASSSRGGFETQYF

abundance: .
d_gene: .
v_gene: TRBV5-1
j_gene: TRBJ1-2
CDR3nt: TGCGCCAGCAGGAAGGAGAACTCCTATGGCTACACCTTC
CDR3aa: CASRKENSYGYTF

abundance: few
d_gene: TRBD2
v_gene: TRBV11-2
j_gene: TRBJ2-7
CDR3nt: TGTGCCAGCAGCTGGTGGTTACTAGCGGGTGACTCCTACGAGCAGTACTTC
CDR3aa: CASSWWLLAGDSYEQYF

abundance: few
d_gene: TRBD1
v_gene: TRBV28
j_gene: TRBJ2-2
CDR3nt: TGTGCCAGCAGAAAGACAGGGAACGCCGGGGAGCTGTTTTTT
CDR3aa: CASRKTGNAGELFF

abundance: .
d_gene: .
v_gene: TRBV10-3
j_gene: TRBJ2-3
CDR3nt: TGTGCCATCAGTGAAACTAAGGGCTTGGGCACAGATACGCAGTATTTT
CDR3aa: CAISETKGLGTDTQYF

abundance: .
d_gene: .
v_gene: TRBV28
j_gene: TRBJ2-7
CDR3nt: TGTGCCAGCAGTTCCGGGGGAGATTACTACGAGCAGTACTTC
CDR3aa: CASSSGGDYYEQYF

abundance: .
d_gene: .
v_gene: TRBV19
j_gene: TRBJ2-2
CDR3nt: TGTGCCAGTAGTATAGCTGGCGGGACAAGCACCGGGGAGCTGTTTTTT
CDR3aa: CASSIAGGTSTGELFF

abundance: many
d_gene: .
v_gene: TRBV20-1
j_gene: TRBJ2-7
CDR3nt: TGCAGTGCCCCGATTGCAACCTCCTACGAGCAGTACTTC
CDR3aa: CSAPIATSYEQYF

abundance: many
d_gene: TRBD1
v_gene: TRBV12-3/TRBV12-4
j_gene: TRBJ1-5
CDR3nt: TGTGCCAGCAGCCTACCCAGGGGGGCAGGAAGCAATCAGCCCCAGCATTTT
CDR3aa: CASSLPRGAGSNQPQHF

abundance: .
d_gene: TRBD2
v_gene: TRBV28
j_gene: TRBJ2-7
CDR3nt: TGTGCCAGCAGTTTAAAGTGGCGGGGGGCCGCCTACGAGCAGTACTTC
CDR3aa: CASSLKWRGAAYEQYF

abundance: .
d_gene: .
v_gene: TRBV11-3
j_gene: TRBJ2-1
CDR3nt: TGTGCCAGCAGCCGCGGGTTCAATGAGCAGTTCTTC
CDR3aa: CASSRGFNEQFF

abundance: .
d_gene: .
v_gene: TRBV19
j_gene: TRBJ2-6
CDR3nt: TGTGCCAGTAGTATAATCGCCCCCTCTGGGGCCAACGTCCTGACTTTC
CDR3aa: CASSIIAPSGANVLTF

abundance: many
d_gene: .
v_gene: TRBV3-1
j_gene: TRBJ1-6
CDR3nt: TGTGCCAGCAGCCAGTGGCAGGGGAATAATTCACCCCTCCACTTT
CDR3aa: CASSQWQGNNSPLHF